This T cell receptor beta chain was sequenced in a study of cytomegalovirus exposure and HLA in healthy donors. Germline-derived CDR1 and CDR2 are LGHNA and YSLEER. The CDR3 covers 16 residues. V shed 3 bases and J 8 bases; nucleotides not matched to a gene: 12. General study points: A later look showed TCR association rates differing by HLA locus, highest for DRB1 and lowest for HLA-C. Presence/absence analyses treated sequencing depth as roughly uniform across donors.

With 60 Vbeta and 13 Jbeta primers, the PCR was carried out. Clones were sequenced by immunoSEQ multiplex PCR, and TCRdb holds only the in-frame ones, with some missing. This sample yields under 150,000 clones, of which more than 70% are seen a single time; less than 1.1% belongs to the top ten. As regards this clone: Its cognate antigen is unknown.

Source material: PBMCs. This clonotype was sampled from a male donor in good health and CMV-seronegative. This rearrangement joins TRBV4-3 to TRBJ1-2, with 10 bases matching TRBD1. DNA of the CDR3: TGCGCCAGCAGCCAGAGGACAGGGGGGAGTGGTTCGGGCTACACCTTC. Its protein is CASSQRTGGSGSGYTF.